The sequence of this TCR beta chain was determined in a study of blood T cell repertoires in COVID-19. This CDR3 is 13 amino acids long. V dropped 6 bases and J dropped 10; count of bases not matched to a gene: 6. The germline V gene has CDR1 SGHTA and CDR2 FQGNSA. Profiling relied on immunoSEQ multiplex PCR, and the TCRdb table lists in-frame clones only, not all of them. This table holds approximately 200,000 clones, about nine tenths found once. The participants were between about 18 and 90 years old and came from 24 US areas. Sequenced material: PBMCs or T cells enriched from blood (not recorded which). The sequence was collected from a man younger than 30 with acute COVID-19. V is TRBV7-2 and J is TRBJ2-1; 10 nucleotides agree with TRBD2. The CDR3 sequence: CASRSSGSGEQFF. CDR3 nucleotide sequence: TGTGCCAGCAGATCTAGCGGGAGTGGAGAGCAGTTCTTC.